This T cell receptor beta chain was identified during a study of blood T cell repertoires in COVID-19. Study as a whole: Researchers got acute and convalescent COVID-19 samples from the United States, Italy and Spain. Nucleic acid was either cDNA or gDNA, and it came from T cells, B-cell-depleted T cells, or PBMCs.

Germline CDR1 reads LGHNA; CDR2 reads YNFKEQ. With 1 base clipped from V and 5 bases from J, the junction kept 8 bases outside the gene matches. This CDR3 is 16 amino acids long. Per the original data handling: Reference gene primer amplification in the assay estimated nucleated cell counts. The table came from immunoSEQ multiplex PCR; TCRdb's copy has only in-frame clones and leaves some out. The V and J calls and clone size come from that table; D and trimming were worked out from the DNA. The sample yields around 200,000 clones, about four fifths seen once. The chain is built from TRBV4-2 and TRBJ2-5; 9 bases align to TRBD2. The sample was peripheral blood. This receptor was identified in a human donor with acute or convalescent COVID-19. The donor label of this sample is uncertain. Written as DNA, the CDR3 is TGTGCCAGCAGCCAAGTAATAGCGGGAGCCGGGGAGACCCAGTACTTC. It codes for CASSQVIAGAGETQYF.